This T cell receptor beta chain came from a study of T-cell memory formation after mild COVID-19. V was clipped by 6 bases and J by 2 bases; unmatched bases: 2. Looked up from germline, CDR1 is SNHLY and CDR2 is FYNNEI. The CDR3 is made up of 13 amino acids. TCRdb used MiXCR to reprocess the 5' RACE reads, holding one entry per CDR3 protein. Among over 400,000 distinct CDR3 sequences listed, around a quarter were seen once. V usage is TRBV2 and J usage is TRBJ2-7, with 9 positions matching TRBD2. The specimen sequenced was PBMCs or a T cell subset sorted from them (not recorded which). This clonotype was obtained from an adult woman who had mild COVID-19 (a few samples of this study predate the infection). Cell type and time point are not known. The CDR3: CASRTSGPYEQYF. CDR3 DNA: TGTGCCAGCAGGACTAGCGGACCCTACGAGCAGTACTTC.